Below are 11 T cell receptor beta chains sequenced from a single sample in a study of cytomegalovirus exposure and HLA in healthy donors. A multiplex PCR was run with 60 Vbeta primers and 13 Jbeta primers. Measured with immunoSEQ multiplex PCR; TCRdb has only the in-frame clones, and not every one. The sample has around 140,000 clones, 78% seen once; the top ten hold under 3%. The sample was PBMCs. The origin of the receptors is a female donor in good health and CMV-seronegative.

The chain employs TRBV30 and TRBJ1-1; no definite D call. V dropped 3 bases and J dropped 3 bases, with 11 bases sitting between them. CDR1 and CDR2 from the germline V gene are GTSNPN and SVGIG (reference sequence). This CDR3 spans 13 amino acids. The CDR3 DNA is TGTGCCTGGAGAACCTGGCGGGACACTGAAGCTTTCTTT. This sequence encodes CAWRTWRDTEAFF.

The chain employs TRBV6-5 and TRBJ2-3; D is ambiguous. The CDR3 is made up of 12 amino acids. Deletions cut 6 bases from V and 1 base from J, with 5 bases between. CDR1 MNHEY and CDR2 SVGAGI come from the germline V gene. CDR3 amino acids: CASSPGTDTQYF. The CDR3 nucleotides are TGTGCCAGCAGCCCCGGCACAGATACGCAGTATTTT.

This clone was found a few times. The chain has TRBV30 and TRBJ1-4, with 10 bases that match TRBD1. Germline V gene sequence: CDR1 GTSNPN, CDR2 SVGIG (reference sequence). The CDR3 covers 15 residues. Trimming took 5 bases from V and 8 from J; bases not matched to a gene: 11. Here the CDR3 reads CAWGGQGGLWEKLFF. The CDR3 coding sequence is TGTGCCTGGGGAGGACAGGGGGGATTGTGGGAAAAACTGTTTTTT.

The chain joins TRBV7-9 to TRBJ1-1; no definite D call. Germline lookup yields CDR1 SEHNR and CDR2 FQNEAQ (reference sequence). The CDR3 has 15 residues. V lost 1 base, J lost 4 bases, and 13 bases lay in between. CDR3 sequence: CASSLGGVEGTEAFF. CDR3 in DNA: TGTGCCAGCAGCTTAGGGGGAGTTGAAGGCACTGAAGCTTTCTTT.

For the CDR3, the DNA is TGTGCCAGCAGCTCGATAGCGGGTGGGGACGGGGAGCTGTTTTTT. Translating gives CASSSIAGGDGELFF. The chain joins TRBV7-8 to TRBJ2-2, with 7 bases lining up with TRBD2. The CDR3 has 15 amino acids. Germline lookup yields CDR1 SGHVS and CDR2 FQNEAQ. V lost 4 bases and J lost 7; bases outside the gene matches: 9.

V is TRBV28 and J is TRBJ2-7, with 7 nucleotides matching TRBD2. The CDR3 has 14 amino acids. Losses at the gene ends were 3 bases for V and 3 bases for J; bases not matched to a gene: 5. Per germline, CDR1 MDHEN and CDR2 SYDVKM. The CDR3 nucleotides are TGTGCCAGCAGTTTTGGCACTAGCGTCTACGAGCAGTACTTC. It is translated as CASSFGTSVYEQYF.

The CDR3 loop is CASSYWRGTNEKLFF. The CDR3 DNA follows: TGTGCCAGCAGTTACTGGAGGGGAACTAATGAAAAACTGTTTTTT. J is TRBJ1-4 and V is TRBV6-6, with a tentative D call TRBD1 (5 bases). The CDR3 runs 15 residues. CDR1 and CDR2 (germline): MNHNY, SVGAGI (reference sequence). V was shortened by 1 base and J by 1 base, with 7 bases between the two germline ends.

The chain carries TRBV5-5 and TRBJ1-2, with no clear D. This CDR3 spans 13 amino acids. V lost 0 bases and J 4 bases, leaving 7 bases between the germline ends. CDR1 and CDR2 from the germline V gene are SGHKS and YYEKEE (reference sequence). The chain's CDR3 is CASSLAGGYGYTF. Here the CDR3 DNA reads TGTGCCAGCAGCTTGGCAGGAGGCTATGGCTACACCTTC.

This chain joins TRBV5-4 and TRBJ2-5; the match to TRBD1 covers 10 bases. Germline CDR1 and CDR2: SGHNT and YYREEE (reference sequence). The CDR3 has 15 residues. J gave up 7 bases and V 0 bases, and 6 bases lay outside the gene matches. In nucleotides, the CDR3 is TGTGCCAGCAGCTTGGTTCGGACAGGGGGGGGGACCCAGTACTTC. It translates to CASSLVRTGGGTQYF.

This chain links TRBV27 with TRBJ2-6; D ambiguous. The V end lost 7 bases, the J end lost 0 bases, and 7 bases lay between the germline ends. The germline V gene encodes CDR1 MNHEY and CDR2 SMNVEV (reference sequence). This CDR3 is 14 amino acids long. CDR3 sequence: CASNRVSGANVLTF. CDR3 coding DNA: TGTGCCAGCAACCGAGTCTCTGGGGCCAACGTCCTGACTTTC.

The J gene is TRBJ2-5, the V gene TRBV5-4, with 7 bases lining up with TRBD2. This CDR3 has 14 residues. Germline CDR1 reads SGHNT; CDR2 reads YYREEE (reference sequence). V trimming: 1 base; J trimming: 3 bases; junction bases outside the gene matches: 3. The DNA of the CDR3 is TGTGCCAGCAGCTTGCGGGCGGGGGAAGAGACCCAGTACTTC. Its translation is CASSLRAGEETQYF.